This T cell receptor beta chain was obtained from a study of cytomegalovirus exposure and HLA in healthy donors. Germline values: CDR1 SGDLS, CDR2 YYNGEE. The V and J ends lost 6 bases and 1 base, in that order; junction bases with no gene match: 13. This CDR3 is built from 17 residues. In the PCR, 60 Vbeta and 13 Jbeta primers were used. Generated by immunoSEQ multiplex PCR, the TCRdb table keeps only in-frame clones and is missing some. This table lists about 33,000 clones. This receptor was identified in a man between 40 and 49 years old in good health and CMV-seronegative. The gene calls are TRBV9 and TRBJ1-5; 7 bases agree with TRBD1. Sequencing was done on a sample of PBMCs. The CDR3 sequence is CASTRDSSQSSNQPQHF. The CDR3 region has the DNA TGTGCCAGCACCCGGGACAGCTCTCAGTCGAGCAATCAGCCCCAGCATTTT.